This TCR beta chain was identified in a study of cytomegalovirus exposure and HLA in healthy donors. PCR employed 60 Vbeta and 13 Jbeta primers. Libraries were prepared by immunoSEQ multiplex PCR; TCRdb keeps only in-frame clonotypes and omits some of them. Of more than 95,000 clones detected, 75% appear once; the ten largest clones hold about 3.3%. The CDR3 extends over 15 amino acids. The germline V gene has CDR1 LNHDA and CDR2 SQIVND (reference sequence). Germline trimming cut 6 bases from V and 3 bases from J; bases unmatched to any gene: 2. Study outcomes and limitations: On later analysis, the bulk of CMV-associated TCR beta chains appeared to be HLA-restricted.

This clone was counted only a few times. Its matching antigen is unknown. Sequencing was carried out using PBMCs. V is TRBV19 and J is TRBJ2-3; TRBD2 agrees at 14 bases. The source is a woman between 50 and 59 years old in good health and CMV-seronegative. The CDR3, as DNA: TGTGCCAGTAGGCGACTAGCGGGAGGGACAGATACGCAGTATTTT. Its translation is CASRRLAGGTDTQYF.